A selection of T cell receptor beta chains follows, all from one sample in a study of blood T cell repertoires in COVID-19. The method was immunoSEQ multiplex PCR; TCRdb's version includes in-frame clones alone and lacks a portion of them. The table includes about 120,000 clones, roughly nine tenths detected once. Sequencing was carried out using peripheral blood. Source of these receptors: a man aged 50 or older with active COVID-19. The CDR3 runs from the conserved cysteine through the conserved F or W.

len,v_gene,CDR3aa
15,TRBV7-2,CASSLAGQSTDTQYF
14,TRBV2,CASTLWDRPETQYF
13,TRBV7-3,CASSLSRNTEAFF
15,TRBV6-6,CASTESSGSSNEQFF
13,TRBV24-1,CATSDTNTGELFF
14,TRBV5-1,CASSLATSYNEQFF
12,TRBV3-1/TRBV3-2,CASSQGTAEQFF
11,TRBV20-1,CSARGSYGYTF
16,TRBV4-2,CASSYSGTSVDNEQFF
17,TRBV21-1,CASSSRQTLGSNQPQHF
13,TRBV7-2,CASSRSAGGLQYF
14,TRBV11-3,CASGGLAGGETQYF
13,TRBV4-2,CATSGDVRYGYTF
13,TRBV27,CASSPRGYAEAFF
14,TRBV7-9,CASSRAGYNSPLHF
16,TRBV13,CASSLGQRTANYGYTF
15,TRBV19,CASSHDGGSNQPQHF
15,TRBV19,CASSIPGQGGTEAFF
15,TRBV6-5,CASSYSGTSPDTQYF
19,TRBV14,CASSQDRFQADIRTGELFF
15,TRBV7-3,CASSLDYRGDTEAFF
15,TRBV7-8,CASSAYRASGNEQFF
15,TRBV15,CATSRDRGEFNEQFF
15,TRBV2,CASSEAGQGPDTQYF